Below, 4 T cell receptor beta chains from the same sample are listed, as sequenced in a study of beta chain features in type 1 diabetes. Expressed TCRB transcripts were sequenced, since all the RNA that had been isolated was reverse transcribed. Method: immunoSEQ multiplex PCR; TCRdb's copy keeps in-frame clones and lacks some. The top ten clones hold approximately 0.021% of a sample with about 700,000 clones, 13% of them seen once. Antigens for these TCRs are unknown. Study conclusions and caveats: Type 1 diabetes patients had TCRB CDR3s that were shorter (moderately but significantly so) in all four CD4+ subsets.

The sequenced sample consisted of naive CD4+ T cells from blood. Receptors were obtained from a man between 18 and 35 years old with type 1 diabetes.

This clone was seen a few times. The chain carries TRBV10-3 and TRBJ1-4, with unresolved D. Between the trimmed V and J ends, which lost 2 bases and 5 bases, there was a span of 6 bases. The CDR3 loop spans 13 amino acids. Germline V gives CDR1 ENHRY, CDR2 SYGVKD. CDR3 nucleotide sequence: TGTGCCATCAGTGAGAGCGAGAATGAAAAACTGTTTTTT. Its protein is CAISESENEKLFF.

Here the CDR3 DNA reads TGTGCCAGCAGCTTCCGGGCAGGGGGCGACACCGGGGAGCTGTTTTTT. It translates to CASSFRAGGDTGELFF. The genes are TRBV7-9 and TRBJ2-2; TRBD1 matches at 8 bases. The length of the CDR3 is 16 residues. The J segment lost 3 bases and the V segment lost 3 bases, leaving 6 bases of the junction unmatched. The germline V gene has CDR1 SEHNR and CDR2 FQNEAQ (reference sequence). Variable domain in full (rest from reference TRBV7-9 and TRBJ2-2): DTGVSQNPRHKITKRGQNVTFRCDPISEHNRLYWYRQTLGQGPEFLTYFQNEAQLEKSRLLSDRFSAERPKGSFSTLEIQRTEQGDSAMYLCASSFRAGGDTGELFFGEGSRLTVL.

This clone was detected a few times. The chain recombines TRBV30 with TRBJ1-1, with 9 bases aligning to TRBD1. The length of the CDR3 is 14 residues. The germline V gene encodes CDR1 GTSNPN and CDR2 SVGIG (reference sequence). V lost 3 bases, J lost 4 bases, and 6 bases stayed unmatched. The CDR3: CAWSWDRAGTEAFF. In DNA form, the CDR3 reads TGTGCCTGGAGCTGGGACAGGGCGGGCACTGAAGCTTTCTTT.

This clone came up a few times. The CDR3 protein is CASSQERGTKYSPLHF. CDR3 coding DNA: TGTGCCAGCAGCCAAGAACGGGGGACAAAGTATTCACCCCTCCACTTT. The genes are TRBV4-2 and TRBJ1-6; D is possibly TRBD1 (6 bases). Trimming removed 0 bases from V and 8 bases from J, with 14 bases in between. Germline V gene data show CDR1 as LGHNA and CDR2 as YNFKEQ. The CDR3 has 16 amino acids.